The source of this T cell receptor (beta chain) is a study of blood T cell repertoires in COVID-19 (dated by TCRdb to about 2020). For the study in its entirety: Samples covering the acute and convalescent phases of COVID-19 were provided by collaborators in the United States, Italy and Spain. The dataset comprised deeply sampled blood TCRbeta repertoires from subjects exposed to, actively infected with, or recovered from COVID-19. The repertoires were released in a freely available public database intended as a resource for research on the immune response to SARS-CoV-2. Where HLA class I and class II types were available, the types were taken from metadata supplied by the sample provider, not from assay-based typing. The material from the prospective study consisted of cDNA or gDNA derived from T cells, B-cell-depleted T cells, or PBMCs. The samples were drawn from the first 160 participants of the ongoing ImmuneRACE study and from over a thousand subjects provided by 6 global collaborators. The sample metadata nearly always contained a de-identified subject ID, COVID-19 status, age in years and sex.

The investigation overall reported the following: Clinical and demographic metadata were provided uncurated, with the amount varying by source and participant.

TCRbeta CDR3 regions were amplified from genomic DNA using the immunoSEQ Assay, a bias-controlled multiplex PCR. As for the original processing: The number of nucleated cells in each sample was estimated from the amplification of reference gene primers within the assay. Sequence reads were collapsed and filtered to measure the absolute abundance of every unique TCRbeta CDR3 rearrangement. For each sample, productive Simpson clonality was calculated by taking the square root of Simpson's diversity index across productive rearrangements. As stored in TCRdb, this immuneACCESS dataset retains in-frame rearrangements with V and J assigned. A fraction of the clones does not appear; measured against another copy, unresolved V genes explain less than half of the discrepancy, and the remainder lacks a known reason. Clone size and the V and J calls come from that table; the DNA yielded D and trimming. The sample contains around 140,000 clones, 81% of them found a single time. The ten largest make up around 8.2% of the sample.

With respect to this clone: Its recognized antigen is unknown. Per-base quality was not reported, and no clone a single base away is much larger than it.

Via the germline V gene, CDR1 is SGHDN and CDR2 FVKESK. Ends trimmed: V by 0 bases, J by 4 bases; bases unmatched to a gene: 20. Spanning cysteine to phenylalanine, the CDR3 consists of 20 amino acids. This entry keeps only the CDR3 DNA: 60 bases, framed from base 1. The collaborating institutions used their own protocols to collect whole blood in K2EDTA tubes. For TCRbeta analysis, collaborator samples were shipped as frozen whole blood, as isolated PBMCs, or as DNA extracted from either sample type. The clonotype comes from a human donor in a cohort sampled during active COVID-19. The rearrangement joined TRBV14 to TRBJ2-5; TRBD2 lines up with 7 middle nucleotides. The sequenced material came from peripheral blood. This receptor carries the CDR3 CASSQDLSDSGLLRGETQYF. The sequence in DNA is TGTGCCAGCAGCCAAGATCTTTCCGATAGCGGGCTCCTCCGGGGAGAGACCCAGTACTTC.